This T cell receptor beta chain was sequenced for a study of OX40 agonist ivuxolimab in advanced cancers. Libraries were prepared by immunoSEQ multiplex PCR; TCRdb keeps only in-frame clonotypes and omits some of them. The profile shows more than 50,000 clones, approximately 87% of them singletons. Germline CDR1 reads LNHDA; CDR2 reads SQIVND (reference sequence). Trimming took 4 bases from V and 9 from J, leaving 10 bases between them. This CDR3 is 12 amino acids long. The receptor was derived from an adult with an advanced solid tumor such as melanoma, head and neck, liver or kidney cancer. Sequenced material: CD4+ or CD8+ T cells sorted from blood, taken in a trial of the OX40 agonist ivuxolimab. The chain is built from TRBV19 and TRBJ1-5, with D possibly being TRBD1 (5 bases). The CDR3 nucleotides read TGTGCCAGTAGTACAGGGTCACCGCCCCAGCATTTT. Encoded protein: CASSTGSPPQHF. Full variable domain (missing parts from reference TRBV19 and TRBJ1-5): DGGITQSPKYLFRKEGQNVTLSCEQNLNHDAMYWYRQDPGQGLRLIYYSQIVNDFQKGDIAEGYSVSREKKESFPLTVTSAQKNPTAFYLCASSTGSPPQHFGDGTRLSIL.